This passage covers 26 T cell receptor beta chains from one sample sequenced in a study of cytomegalovirus exposure and HLA in healthy donors. 60 Vbeta and 13 Jbeta primers were used in PCR. TCRdb's table, derived via immunoSEQ multiplex PCR, lists solely in-frame clones and lacks some. Here the sample spans about 80,000 clones, approximately 65% being singletons. The material sequenced was PBMCs. These receptors were taken from a male donor in good health and CMV-seropositive.

V gene TRBV11-1 combines with J gene TRBJ1-2, with D tentatively TRBD1 (6 bases). The CDR3 totals 12 residues. CDR1 and CDR2 from the germline V gene are SGHAT and FQDESV (reference sequence). V was trimmed by 4 bases and J by 7 bases, leaving 10 bases between them. The chain's CDR3 is CASSSTGGGYTF. The CDR3 coding sequence is TGTGCCAGCAGCTCGACAGGAGGTGGCTACACCTTC.

The CDR3 DNA is TGTGCCAGCAGTTTATTTGGCGGCCCTAACTATGGCTACACCTTC. It codes for CASSLFGGPNYGYTF. The genes are TRBV28 and TRBJ1-2; no clear D. The CDR3 is 15 amino acids. Germline V CDR1 and CDR2: MDHEN, SYDVKM. The ends were cut back, 1 base at V and 0 bases at J, with 9 bases in the middle.

The gene calls are TRBV5-1 and TRBJ1-1, with D unclear. Germline lookup yields CDR1 SGHRS and CDR2 YFSETQ. The CDR3 has 13 residues. The V gene lost 0 bases and the J gene lost 2 bases, with 5 bases spanning the gap. The CDR3 DNA reads TGCGCCAGCAGCTTGGTGGCCAACACTGAAGCTTTCTTT. This gives the protein CASSLVANTEAFF.

J is TRBJ2-1 and V is TRBV10-1; TRBD2 agrees at 10 bases. With 8 bases clipped from V and 1 base from J, the junction kept 5 bases outside the gene matches. The CDR3 covers 15 residues. Germline V gives CDR1 WNHNN, CDR2 SYGVQD (reference sequence). The CDR3 region has the DNA TGCGCCAGCTCCTCTAGCGGGAGATCCTACAATGAGCAGTTCTTC. Its protein product is CASSSSGRSYNEQFF.

Only a few counts were recorded for this clone. This chain joins TRBV18 and TRBJ2-1; the match to TRBD2 covers 14 bases. The CDR3 spans 16 residues. Unmatched junction bases numbered 7, after V lost 4 bases and J lost 8 bases. The germline CDR1 and CDR2 sequences are KGHSH and LQKENI. In nucleotides, the CDR3 is TGTGCCAGCTCACAGACTAGCGGGGGGGCCGGAGATGAGCAGTTCTTC. Translated: CASSQTSGGAGDEQFF.

This clone was seen a handful of times. The gene calls are TRBV7-2 and TRBJ2-3; D is perhaps TRBD1 (7 bases). The CDR3 consists of 14 residues. Trimming pared 6 bases from V and 3 bases from J, leaving 13 bases between. Per germline, CDR1 SGHTA and CDR2 FQGNSA. CDR3 in DNA: TGTGCCAGCAGTCCCAGGGGGGTAACAGATACGCAGTATTTT. It codes for CASSPRGVTDTQYF.

The chain recombines TRBV7-2 with TRBJ2-3; 13 nucleotides line up with TRBD2. The CDR3 runs to 18 residues. Germline trimming cut 1 base from V and 0 bases from J; bases unmatched to any gene: 4. CDR1 SGHTA and CDR2 FQGNSA come from the germline V gene. CDR3 DNA sequence: TGTGCCAGCAGCTTAGAACTAGCGGGGGGGCCCAGCACAGATACGCAGTATTTT. It codes for CASSLELAGGPSTDTQYF.

This clone was seen only once. The DNA of the CDR3 is TGTGCCAGCAGCTTAGGGGCCACAGGGTACGGGAATTCACCCCTCCACTTT. Amino acid sequence: CASSLGATGYGNSPLHF. This chain connects TRBV7-6 to TRBJ1-6; the D gene is possibly TRBD1 (6 bases). The germline V gene encodes CDR1 SGHVS and CDR2 FNYEAQ. The CDR3 contains 17 residues. Trimming took off 1 base at V and 7 bases at J, with 17 bases between the two ends.

The chain combines TRBV5-4 with TRBJ1-1, with 8 bases lining up with TRBD1. The germline V gene encodes CDR1 SGHNT and CDR2 YYREEE (reference sequence). The CDR3 extends over 15 amino acids. With 4 bases clipped from V and 6 bases from J, the junction kept 11 bases outside the gene matches. CDR3 protein: CASSPRTGSLSEAFF. Written as DNA, the CDR3 is TGTGCCAGCAGCCCCCGGACAGGGAGTTTGTCTGAAGCTTTCTTT. Together with reference TRBV5-4 and TRBJ1-1, the CDR3 gives the full variable domain: ETGVTQSPTHLIKTRGQQVTLRCSSQSGHNTVSWYQQALGQGPQFIFQYYREEENGRGNFPPRFSGLQFPNYSSELNVNALELDDSALYLCASSPRTGSLSEAFFGQGTRLTVV.

The chain employs TRBV19 and TRBJ1-1; D ambiguous. The CDR3 contains 11 residues. Looked up from germline, CDR1 is LNHDA and CDR2 is SQIVND (reference sequence). Trimming took 5 bases from V and 6 from J, leaving 7 bases between them. CDR3 bases: TGTGCCAGTAGTTTATATTCTGAAGCTTTCTTT. Its protein is CASSLYSEAFF.

This clone was seen a handful of times. The genes are TRBV19 and TRBJ1-4; TRBD1 agrees at 8 bases. Per the germline V gene, CDR1 is LNHDA and CDR2 is SQIVND (reference sequence). V lost 2 bases and J lost 0; bases outside the gene matches: 5. The CDR3 spans 17 residues. The DNA of the CDR3 is TGTGCCAGTAGTATAAGACAGGGGACCGCAACTAATGAAAAACTGTTTTTT. Protein product: CASSIRQGTATNEKLFF.

This clone turned up a few times. The rearrangement links TRBV2 to TRBJ1-1; D is unresolved. V was cut by 7 bases and J by 8 bases, with 11 bases left in between. The CDR3 sequence is 11 residues long. The germline V gene encodes CDR1 SNHLY and CDR2 FYNNEI. The CDR3 DNA is TGTGCCAGCACCTACTCTCTCGAAGCTTTCTTT. Translated: CASTYSLEAFF.

The rearrangement links TRBV28 to TRBJ2-7; 7 bases are shared with TRBD2. Trimming took 5 bases from V and 8 from J; bases not matched to a gene: 15. This CDR3 is 15 amino acids long. Germline V gives CDR1 MDHEN, CDR2 SYDVKM. CDR3: CASSVSGGAAGQQYF. The DNA for the CDR3 is TGTGCCAGCAGTGTTAGTGGCGGCGCAGCGGGACAGCAGTACTTC.

This clone was detected only a few times. The chain employs TRBV9 and TRBJ2-2, with a possible D match to TRBD1 (6 bases). Germline lookup yields CDR1 SGDLS and CDR2 YYNGEE. The CDR3 contains 14 residues. Trimming removed 7 bases from V and 5 bases from J, with 15 bases in between. CDR3 in amino acids: CASSRTVGTGELFF. The CDR3 nucleotides are TGTGCCAGCTCAAGGACAGTGGGGACCGGGGAGCTGTTTTTT.

The J gene is TRBJ1-1, the V gene TRBV4-1; D is possibly TRBD1 (5 bases). CDR3 length: 15 residues. Germline loops: CDR1 MGHRA, CDR2 YSYEKL. Trimming stripped 4 bases from V and 1 base from J, with 13 bases between. The CDR3 protein is CASSLWADRNTEAFF. CDR3 in DNA: TGCGCCAGCAGCCTATGGGCTGACAGGAACACTGAAGCTTTCTTT.

The chain is built from TRBV7-9 and TRBJ2-7; 9 nucleotides match TRBD1. The CDR3 totals 17 residues. Germline lookup yields CDR1 SEHNR and CDR2 FQNEAQ (reference sequence). V lost 6 bases, J lost 4 bases, and 16 bases stayed unmatched. The CDR3 region is CASRQGAADRGRYEQYF. CDR3 in DNA: TGTGCCAGCAGACAGGGGGCCGCAGACAGGGGAAGATACGAGCAGTACTTC.

In this sample, this clone turned up a few times. The V gene is TRBV7-3, the J gene TRBJ1-2; a weak D match, TRBD1 (5 bases). V lost 8 bases and J lost 6, with 19 bases in between. Germline CDR1 is SGHTA and CDR2 is FQGTGA. The CDR3 runs to 14 residues. Here the CDR3 DNA reads TGTGCCAGCGCGGTGGGAGGGGATGGTGATGGCTACACCTTC. Amino acid sequence: CASAVGGDGDGYTF.

This chain uses TRBV5-1 with TRBJ2-1; unclear D gene. V was clipped by 0 bases and J by 6 bases, with 4 bases between them. The CDR3 spans 12 residues. The germline V gene has CDR1 SGHRS and CDR2 YFSETQ. Here the CDR3 reads CASSLGGNEQFF. CDR3 bases: TGCGCCAGCAGCTTGGGAGGCAATGAGCAGTTCTTC.

The rearrangement joins TRBV27 to TRBJ2-3; 14 bases map to TRBD2. Germline CDR1 is MNHEY and CDR2 is SMNVEV (reference sequence). The CDR3 has 19 residues. Germline trimming cut 2 bases from V and 6 bases from J; bases unmatched to any gene: 13. CDR3 residues: CASSLTWGTSGSGRDTQYF. The CDR3 nucleotides read TGTGCCAGCAGTTTAACGTGGGGGACTAGCGGGAGTGGGAGGGATACGCAGTATTTT.

This clone has just a few counts. At one of its ends the junction is not consistent with the germline gene, which may arise from a read error. V usage is TRBV7-9 and J usage is TRBJ1-1, with 7 nucleotides matching TRBD1. The CDR3 runs 16 residues. Per the germline V gene, CDR1 is SEHNR and CDR2 is FQNEAQ (reference sequence). CDR3 loop: CSSSSPGTAINTEAFF. CDR3 nucleotide sequence: TGTTCCAGCAGCTCCCCCGGGACAGCCATCAACACTGAAGCTTTCTTT. Full variable domain (missing parts from reference TRBV7-9 and TRBJ1-1): DTGVSQNPRHKITKRGQNVTFRCDPISEHNRLYWYRQTLGQGPEFLTYFQNEAQLEKSRLLSDRFSAERPKGSFSTLEIQRTEQGDSAMYLCSSSSPGTAINTEAFFGQGTRLTVV.

The chain combines TRBV5-8 with TRBJ2-7, with D uncertain. Germline CDR1 reads SGHTS; CDR2 reads YDEGEE. The CDR3 loop spans 12 amino acids. Deletions cut 0 bases from V and 3 bases from J, with 4 bases between. In nucleotides, the CDR3 is TGTGCCAGCAGCTTGGCCTTCTACGAGCAGTACTTC. Translated, it gives CASSLAFYEQYF.

The CDR3 loop is CATSGYDFNEQFF. The DNA of the CDR3 is TGTGCCACCAGCGGGTACGACTTCAATGAGCAGTTCTTC. The chain is built from TRBV15 and TRBJ2-1; no clear D gene. The CDR3 covers 13 residues. V lost 5 bases to trimming and J lost 6 bases, with 11 bases between them. CDR1 and CDR2 from the germline V gene are LNHNV and YYDKDF (reference sequence). Looking up the rest from reference TRBV15 and TRBJ2-1 gives the full variable domain: DAMVIQNPRYQVTQFGKPVTLSCSQTLNHNVMYWYQQKSSQAPKLLFHYYDKDFNNEADTPDNFQSRRPNTSFCFLDIRSPGLGDTAMYLCATSGYDFNEQFFGPGTRLTVL.

This clone was picked up a small number of times. V usage is TRBV7-9 and J usage is TRBJ1-4; D perhaps matches TRBD1 (5 bases). V lost 5 bases, J lost 6 bases, and 19 bases lay in between. From germline, CDR1 is SEHNR and CDR2 FQNEAQ (reference sequence). CDR3 length equals 16 residues. The CDR3 region has the DNA TGTGCCAGCAGCGCCCCGACGGGGGGACGCGATGAAAAACTGTTTTTT. Translated, it gives CASSAPTGGRDEKLFF.

This chain connects TRBV4-3 to TRBJ2-1; D unclear. V lost 7 bases to trimming and J lost 0 bases, with 13 bases between them. There are 15 residues in the CDR3. CDR1 is LGHNA and CDR2 is YSLEER in the germline V gene. CDR3 nucleotide sequence: TGCGCCAGCACCCCATCTCTGAGCTCCTACAATGAGCAGTTCTTC. Its translation: CASTPSLSSYNEQFF.

The chain couples TRBV5-4 to TRBJ2-3, with TRBD1 matching over 9 bases. Germline CDR1 and CDR2: SGHNT and YYREEE (reference sequence). The CDR3 spans 15 residues. Trimming cost V 4 bases and J 3 bases; bases outside gene matches: 6. The CDR3 DNA reads as TGTGCCAGCAGCACCTGGACAGGGGAGACAGATACGCAGTATTTT. Protein: CASSTWTGETDTQYF. The whole variable domain, filled in from reference TRBV5-4 and TRBJ2-3, reads ETGVTQSPTHLIKTRGQQVTLRCSSQSGHNTVSWYQQALGQGPQFIFQYYREEENGRGNFPPRFSGLQFPNYSSELNVNALELDDSALYLCASSTWTGETDTQYFGPGTRLTVL.

The chain joins TRBV5-6 to TRBJ2-1; 14 nucleotides align to TRBD2. Per germline, CDR1 SGHDT and CDR2 YYEEEE. This CDR3 region has 18 residues. The ends lost 1 base at V and 0 bases at J; junction bases unmatched: 3. CDR3 sequence reads: CASSLWTSGRSSYNEQFF. The CDR3 DNA reads TGTGCCAGCAGCTTGTGGACTAGCGGGAGGTCCTCCTACAATGAGCAGTTCTTC.